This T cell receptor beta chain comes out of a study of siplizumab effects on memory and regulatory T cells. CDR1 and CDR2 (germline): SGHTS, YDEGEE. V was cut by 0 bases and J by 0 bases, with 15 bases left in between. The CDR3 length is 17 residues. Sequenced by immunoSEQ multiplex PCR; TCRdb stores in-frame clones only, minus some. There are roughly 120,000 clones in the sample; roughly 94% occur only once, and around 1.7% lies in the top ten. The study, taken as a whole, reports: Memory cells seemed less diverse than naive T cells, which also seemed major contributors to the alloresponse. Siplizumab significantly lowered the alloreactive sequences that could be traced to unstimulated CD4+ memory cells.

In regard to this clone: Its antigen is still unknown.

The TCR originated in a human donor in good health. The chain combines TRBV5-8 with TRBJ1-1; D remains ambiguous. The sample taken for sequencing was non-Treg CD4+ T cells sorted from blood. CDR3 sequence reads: CASSLAIGSSMNTEAFF. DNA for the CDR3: TGTGCCAGCAGCTTGGCTATCGGCAGTTCTATGAACACTGAAGCTTTCTTT.